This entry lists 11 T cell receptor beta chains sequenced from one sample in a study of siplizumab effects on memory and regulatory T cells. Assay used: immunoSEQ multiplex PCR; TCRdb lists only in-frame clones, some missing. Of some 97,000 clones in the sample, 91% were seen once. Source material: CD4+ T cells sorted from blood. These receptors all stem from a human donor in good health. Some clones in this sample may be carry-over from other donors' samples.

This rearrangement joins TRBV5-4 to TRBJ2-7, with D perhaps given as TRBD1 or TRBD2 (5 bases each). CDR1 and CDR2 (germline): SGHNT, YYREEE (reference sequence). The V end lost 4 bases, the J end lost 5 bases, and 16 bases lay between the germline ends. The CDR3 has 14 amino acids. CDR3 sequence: CASSKGFGGDEQYF. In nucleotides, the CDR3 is TGTGCCAGCAGCAAGGGGTTTGGGGGAGACGAGCAGTACTTC.

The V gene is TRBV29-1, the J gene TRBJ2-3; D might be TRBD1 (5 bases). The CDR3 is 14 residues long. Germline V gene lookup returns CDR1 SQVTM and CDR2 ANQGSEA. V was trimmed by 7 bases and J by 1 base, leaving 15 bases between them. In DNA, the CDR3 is TGCAGCGCAGACAGCGACAAGCGCACAGATACGCAGTATTTT. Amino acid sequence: CSADSDKRTDTQYF.

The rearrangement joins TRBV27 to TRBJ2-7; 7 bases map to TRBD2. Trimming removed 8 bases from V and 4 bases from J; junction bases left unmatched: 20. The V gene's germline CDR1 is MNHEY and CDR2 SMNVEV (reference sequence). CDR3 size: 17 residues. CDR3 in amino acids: CASCRSRGSPGSYEQYF. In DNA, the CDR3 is TGTGCCAGCTGCCGTTCGCGCGGGAGTCCCGGGTCATACGAGCAGTACTTC.

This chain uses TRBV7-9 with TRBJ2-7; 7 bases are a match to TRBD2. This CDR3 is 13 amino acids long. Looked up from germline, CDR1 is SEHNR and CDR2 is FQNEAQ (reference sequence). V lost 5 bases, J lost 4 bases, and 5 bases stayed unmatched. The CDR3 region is CASSQWGGYEQYF. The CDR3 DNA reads TGTGCCAGCAGCCAATGGGGGGGGTACGAGCAGTACTTC.

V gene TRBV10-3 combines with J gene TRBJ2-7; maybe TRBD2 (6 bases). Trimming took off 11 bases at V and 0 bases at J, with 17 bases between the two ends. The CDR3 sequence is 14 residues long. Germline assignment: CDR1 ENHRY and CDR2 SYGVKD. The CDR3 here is CAAGSGSDSYEQYF. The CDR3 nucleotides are TGTGCCGCCGGTTCCGGGAGTGACTCCTACGAGCAGTACTTC.

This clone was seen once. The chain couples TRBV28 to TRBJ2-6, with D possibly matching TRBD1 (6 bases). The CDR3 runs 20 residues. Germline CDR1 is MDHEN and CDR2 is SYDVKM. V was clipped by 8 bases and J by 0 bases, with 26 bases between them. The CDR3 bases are TGTGCCAGCTCCAGTTTATATTACCGGACAGCTAACTCTGGGGCCAACGTCCTGACTTTC. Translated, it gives CASSSLYYRTANSGANVLTF.

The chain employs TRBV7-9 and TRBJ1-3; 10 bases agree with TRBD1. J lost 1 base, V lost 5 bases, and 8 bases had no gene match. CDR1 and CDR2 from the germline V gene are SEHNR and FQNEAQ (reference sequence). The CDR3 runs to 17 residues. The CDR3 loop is CASSVGTGVVSGNTIYF. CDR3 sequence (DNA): TGTGCCAGCAGCGTCGGGACAGGGGTGGTATCTGGAAACACCATATATTTT.

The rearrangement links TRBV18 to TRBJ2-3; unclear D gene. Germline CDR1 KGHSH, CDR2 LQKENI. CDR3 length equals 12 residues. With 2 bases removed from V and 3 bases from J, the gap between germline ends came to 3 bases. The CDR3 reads CASSPGTDTQYF. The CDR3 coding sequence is TGTGCCAGCTCACCAGGGACAGATACGCAGTATTTT.

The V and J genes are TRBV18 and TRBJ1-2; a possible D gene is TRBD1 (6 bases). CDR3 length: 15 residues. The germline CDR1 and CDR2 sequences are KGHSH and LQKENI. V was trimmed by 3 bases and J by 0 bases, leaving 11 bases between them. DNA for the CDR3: TGTGCCAGCTCACCGGAAAAGGGGGCTAACTATGGCTACACCTTC. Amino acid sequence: CASSPEKGANYGYTF.

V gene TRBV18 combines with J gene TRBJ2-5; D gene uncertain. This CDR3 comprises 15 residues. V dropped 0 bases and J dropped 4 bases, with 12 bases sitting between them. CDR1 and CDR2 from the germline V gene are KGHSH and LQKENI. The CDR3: CASSPPASGGETQYF. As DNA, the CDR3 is TGTGCCAGCTCACCACCGGCGTCAGGTGGAGAGACCCAGTACTTC. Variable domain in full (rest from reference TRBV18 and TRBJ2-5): NAGVMQNPRHLVRRRGQEARLRCSPMKGHSHVYWYRQLPEEGLKFMVYLQKENIIDESGMPKERFSAEFPKEGPSILRIQQVVRGDSAAYFCASSPPASGGETQYFGPGTRLLVL.

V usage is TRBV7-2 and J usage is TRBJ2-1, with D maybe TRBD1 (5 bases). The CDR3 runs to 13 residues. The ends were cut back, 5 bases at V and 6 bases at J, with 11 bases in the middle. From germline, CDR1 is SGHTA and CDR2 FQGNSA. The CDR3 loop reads CASSRQISNEQFF. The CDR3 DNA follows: TGTGCCAGCAGCCGACAGATTAGCAATGAGCAGTTCTTC.